These 21 T cell receptor beta chains were sequenced from one sample in a study of shared clonotypes between healthy human individuals. Clones were read by immunoSEQ multiplex PCR, and TCRdb kept only the in-frame ones, dropping some. The table records 2 million to 2.5 million clones, about 90% of them present only once. Sequencing input: naive CD4+ T cells from PBMCs. Subset of the sample: CD45RA+ positively selected. Receptors were obtained from a man between 18 and 29 years old in good health. Some clones in this sample may be carry-over from other donors' samples.

A few counts support this clone. An end of the junction does not agree with germline; a read error may underlie this. V and J are TRBV29-1 and TRBJ1-4; D possibly corresponds to TRBD1 (5 bases). The CDR3 totals 14 residues. CDR1 and CDR2 from the germline V gene are SQVTM and ANQGSEA. The CDR3 coding sequence is TGCAGCGTTAAAGACAGAGATTTAAATGAAAAACTGTTTTTT. Translated, it gives CSVKDRDLNEKLFF.

V gene TRBV21-1 combines with J gene TRBJ2-3; TRBD2 reflects the table's D call only, with no check against the DNA. TRBV21-1 is reported as a pseudogene. This CDR3 has 14 residues. The CDR3 nucleotides read TGTGCCAGCAGCGATACACTAGGACGAGATACGCAGTATTTT. Protein sequence: CASSDTLGRDTQYF.

CDR3 sequence: CASVAGPATNEKLFF. In nucleotides, the CDR3 is TGCGCCAGCGTCGCGGGGCCGGCGACTAATGAAAAACTGTTTTTT. The chain links TRBV4-1 to TRBJ1-4; D possibly corresponds to TRBD1 (5 bases). Germline V lookup: CDR1 MGHRA, CDR2 YSYEKL. The CDR3 covers 15 residues. V dropped 8 bases and J dropped 2 bases, with 15 bases sitting between them.

The V gene is TRBV25-1, the J gene TRBJ2-1; 10 bases are a match to TRBD1. Per germline, CDR1 MGHDK and CDR2 SYGVNS. CDR3 length equals 14 residues. J lost 10 bases, V lost 5 bases, and 8 bases had no gene match. CDR3 sequence (DNA): TGTGCCAGCAGTAAGTGGACAGGGGGGCGAGAGCAGTTCTTC. Its translation: CASSKWTGGREQFF. Full variable domain (outside the CDR3, taken from reference TRBV25-1 and TRBJ2-1): EADIYQTPRYLVIGTGKKITLECSQTMGHDKMYWYQQDPGMELHLIHYSYGVNSTEKGDLSSESTVSRIRTEHFPLTLESARPSHTSQYLCASSKWTGGREQFFGPGTRLTVL.

The chain carries TRBV7-9 and TRBJ1-2; TRBD1 agrees at 8 bases. CDR3 length: 12 amino acids. Germline CDR1 and CDR2: SEHNR and FQNEAQ (reference sequence). J gave up 8 bases and V 6 bases, and 5 bases lay outside the gene matches. The CDR3 nucleotides are TGTGCCAGCAGACCACAGGGGGGCGGCTACACCTTC. Encoded protein: CASRPQGGGYTF.

The chain combines TRBV12-2 with TRBJ2-7; the D segment call TRBD2 is taken from the table without a DNA check. TRBV12-2 is a pseudogene segment. CDR3 length: 19 residues. CDR3 sequence: CASRYPISQEAGDLYEQYF. Written as DNA, the CDR3 is TGTGCAAGTCGCTACCCCATATCCCAGGAAGCGGGAGATCTCTACGAGCAGTACTTC.

A few counts support this clone. The rearrangement uses TRBV12-5 and TRBJ1-1; TRBD1 matches 8 bases. V gave up 2 bases and J gave up 10 bases; unmatched junction bases: 6. Germline-derived CDR1 and CDR2 are LGHNT and FRNRAP. The CDR3 sequence is 13 residues long. Here the CDR3 reads CASGLNDRGTAFF. The CDR3 DNA reads as TGTGCTAGTGGTTTGAACGACAGGGGAACAGCTTTCTTT.

Only one count was recorded for this clone. This chain links TRBV28 with TRBJ2-7; D is perhaps TRBD1 (8 bases). Germline CDR1 and CDR2: MDHEN and SYDVKM. The V gene lost 10 bases and the J gene lost 5 bases, with 15 bases spanning the gap. The CDR3 is made up of 12 amino acids. The CDR3, as DNA: TGTGCCATCAACACAGGGGGGGACGAGCAGTACTTC. Its translation is CAINTGGDEQYF.

The J gene is TRBJ1-4, the V gene TRBV5-1, with 8 bases lining up with TRBD1. The junction had 4 bases not matched to a gene; V was cut back by 2 bases and J by 4 bases. The CDR3 is 15 amino acids. Looked up from germline, CDR1 is SGHRS and CDR2 is YFSETQ. The CDR3 sequence is CASSFTTGVNEKLFF. The CDR3 coding sequence is TGCGCCAGCAGCTTCACGACAGGGGTTAATGAAAAACTGTTTTTT.

The chain uses TRBV5-6 and TRBJ1-2; D is unclear. Germline-derived CDR1 and CDR2 are SGHDT and YYEEEE. This CDR3 has 14 amino acids. Trimming removed 0 bases from V and 4 bases from J, with 10 bases in between. The CDR3 here is CASSLDQALYGYTF. In DNA form, the CDR3 reads TGTGCCAGCAGCTTGGATCAGGCCCTCTATGGCTACACCTTC.

The V and J genes are TRBV28 and TRBJ1-3; D ambiguous. The CDR3 has 15 amino acids. V shed 2 bases and J shed 4 bases, with 12 bases lying between them. The germline CDR1 and CDR2 sequences are MDHEN and SYDVKM. This CDR3 reads CASSLKGPWGNTIYF. CDR3 sequence (DNA): TGTGCCAGCAGTTTAAAAGGGCCGTGGGGAAACACCATATATTTT.

This clone was counted a single time. At the DNA level, this CDR3 is encoded by other sequences in the same sample as well. The chain is built from TRBV7-8 and TRBJ2-1; 13 bases are shared with TRBD2. The length of the CDR3 is 15 residues. Germline loops: CDR1 SGHVS, CDR2 FQNEAQ. The ends lost 3 bases at V and 4 bases at J; junction bases unmatched: 0. The CDR3 DNA reads TGTGCCAGCAGCTTGGGACTAGCGGGGTACAATGAGCAGTTCTTC. Protein product: CASSLGLAGYNEQFF.

The chain employs TRBV9 and TRBJ2-1; D gene uncertain. The CDR3 totals 13 residues. Deletions cut 8 bases from V and 7 bases from J, with 16 bases between. Germline lookup yields CDR1 SGDLS and CDR2 YYNGEE. Here the CDR3 DNA reads TGTGCCAGTACGACTTCCATCGGAAATGAGCAGTTCTTC. Amino acid sequence: CASTTSIGNEQFF. The full variable domain, its missing parts supplied by reference TRBV9 and TRBJ2-1, is DSGVTQTPKHLITATGQRVTLRCSPRSGDLSVYWYQQSLDQGLQFLIQYYNGEERAKGNILERFSAQQFPDLHSELNLSSLELGDSALYFCASTTSIGNEQFFGPGTRLTVL.

This clone came up a few times. The chain uses TRBV19 and TRBJ1-1; D is possibly TRBD1 (6 bases). CDR3 size: 14 residues. Germline CDR1 reads LNHDA; CDR2 reads SQIVND (reference sequence). Trimming removed 3 bases at V and 1 base at J, with 9 bases between. The CDR3 DNA reads as TGTGCCAGTAGTATTCTGACAGGGAACACTGAAGCTTTCTTT. This translates into CASSILTGNTEAFF. Full variable domain (rest looked up from reference TRBV19 and TRBJ1-1): DGGITQSPKYLFRKEGQNVTLSCEQNLNHDAMYWYRQDPGQGLRLIYYSQIVNDFQKGDIAEGYSVSREKKESFPLTVTSAQKNPTAFYLCASSILTGNTEAFFGQGTRLTVV.

V is TRBV4-1 and J is TRBJ1-1; the D is unclear. Germline CDR1 MGHRA, CDR2 YSYEKL. The CDR3 covers 14 residues. Trimming took 0 bases from V and 1 from J, leaving 6 bases between them. The CDR3 DNA sequence: TGCGCCAGCAGCCAAGACAGGCCGAACACTGAAGCTTTCTTT. Encoded protein: CASSQDRPNTEAFF.

V is TRBV7-2 and J is TRBJ2-5, with D unclear. The CDR3 is 15 amino acids. V was shortened by 5 bases and J by 1 base, with 14 bases between the two germline ends. Germline V gene lookup returns CDR1 SGHTA and CDR2 FQGNSA. CDR3 amino acids: CASSGDGRRQETQYF. The CDR3 region has the DNA TGTGCCAGCAGCGGAGACGGTAGGCGCCAAGAGACCCAGTACTTC.

V usage is TRBV7-2 and J usage is TRBJ1-1; D is undetermined. Germline CDR1 reads SGHTA; CDR2 reads FQGNSA. Between the trimmed V and J ends, which lost 4 bases and 1 base, there was a span of 10 bases. CDR3 length equals 14 residues. In nucleotides, the CDR3 is TGTGCCAGCAGCTCACACGATAGGAACACTGAAGCTTTCTTT. Its translation is CASSSHDRNTEAFF.

CDR3 bases: TGTGCCAGCAGTTTCACCTTCGGGGCGGGATTAAGGAATGAGCAGTTCTTC. It codes for CASSFTFGAGLRNEQFF. J is TRBJ2-1 and V is TRBV27; perhaps TRBD2 as D (6 bases). Germline V CDR1 and CDR2: MNHEY, SMNVEV (reference sequence). This CDR3 contains 17 residues. Trimming cost V 3 bases and J 7 bases, with 22 bases left between them.

This sequence joins TRBV9 and TRBJ2-3; no clear D gene. The V and J ends lost 4 bases and 7 bases respectively, with 10 bases between them. Germline V gene lookup returns CDR1 SGDLS and CDR2 YYNGEE. There are 12 residues in the CDR3. The CDR3 reads CASSPGPYTQYF. Here the CDR3 DNA reads TGTGCCAGCAGCCCGGGCCCCTATACGCAGTATTTT.

The rearrangement links TRBV18 to TRBJ2-5; 10 nucleotides line up with TRBD1. The last part of the DNA fits TRBJ2-7 better; the J call may be wrong. There are 14 residues in the CDR3. Per germline, CDR1 KGHSH and CDR2 LQKENI. Written as DNA, the CDR3 is TGTGCCAGCTCACCTCCCGGGACAGGGGTCGAGCAGTACTTC. Translation gives CASSPPGTGVEQYF.

This rearrangement joins TRBV10-1 to TRBJ2-5; TRBD2 agrees at 13 bases. V lost 8 bases and J lost 0; bases outside the gene matches: 15. The CDR3 has 19 amino acids. CDR1 is WNHNN and CDR2 is SYGVQD in the germline V gene (reference sequence). Here the CDR3 DNA reads TGCGCCAGCGAGAGACCCGGACTAGCGGGAGACAGGTACCAAGAGACCCAGTACTTC. Its protein product is CASERPGLAGDRYQETQYF.